The entry below gives a single T cell receptor beta chain sequence along with its context. This sample stems from a study of patients and donors after allogeneic stem cell transplantation. This CDR3 is 13 amino acids long. Looked up from germline, CDR1 is DFQATT and CDR2 is SNEGSKA (reference sequence). V trimming: 3 bases; J trimming: 3 bases; junction bases outside the gene matches: 4. A single record per CDR3 protein comes from TCRdb applying MiXCR to the RT-PCR reads. The sample has hundreds of thousands of distinct CDR3 sequences, around 16% seen once. V and J are TRBV20-1 and TRBJ2-7; 8 positions agree with TRBD2. Sample: blood, either unsorted or a sorted T cell fraction (not recorded which). This TCR derives from a human donor who was either an allogeneic HSCT recipient or a stem cell or donor lymphocyte infusion donor (not recorded which). It is not recorded whose cells these are; they may come from a transplant donor. The chain's CDR3 is CSASSGDLYEQYF. CDR3 sequence (DNA): TGCAGTGCTAGTAGCGGGGATCTCTACGAGCAGTACTTC.